This T cell receptor (beta chain) was captured in a study of CD8 T cells in Susac syndrome (dated 2019 in TCRdb). About the full investigation: Of the Susac syndrome patients who were sequenced, under 10 were in clinical remission while about 6 had clinically active disease. At blood withdrawal, Susac syndrome patients were either therapy-naive, taking corticosteroids (in some cases with IVIg as well), or taking IVIg alone. Repertoire sequencing was used to test whether CD8+ T cell activation and differentiation in Susac syndrome was antigen driven. CD8+ T cell repertoire clonality was compared between more than 9 healthy donors, some 14 Susac syndrome patients and around 15 multiple sclerosis patients.

CDR1 is given as SGHVS and CDR2 as FQNEAQ, both from the germline V gene. V is cut by 5 bases and J by 10 bases, and the space between the germline ends is 15 bases. The CDR3 covers 13 residues, taking in both the cysteine and the phenylalanine. The CDR3 DNA has 39 bases and is translated from base 1. High-throughput TCR beta sequencing profiled peripheral blood CD8+ and CD4+ T cells from healthy donors, Susac syndrome patients and multiple sclerosis patients. The Susac syndrome patients fulfilled recently defined diagnostic criteria for definite or probable disease. CD8+ TEMRA cells were enriched by FACS, while bulk CD8+ and CD4+ T cells were purified by magnetic negative isolation. Blood was drawn into EDTA tubes, processed within 24 hours, and PBMCs were isolated by density gradient centrifugation. PBMCs intended for TCR sequencing were frozen in liquid nitrogen and were later thawed in a 37 degrees C water bath. Purity of sorted or isolated CD4+, CD8+ and CD8+ TEMRA cells was at least 90%.

In regard to this clonotype: Its binding antigen is unknown. No base quality values were provided; no much bigger clone lies one nucleotide off.

Study-wide findings and limitations: The number of individuals in the TCR sequencing and HLA analysis was recognized as being relatively small. Susac syndrome CD8+ repertoires showed clonal expansion, highest in CD8+ TEMRA cells and greater in clinically active than remitting patients. Looking at Susac-specific public clones, the researchers identified around 15 in the total CD8+ repertoire and four or five in the CD8+ TEMRA repertoire.

RNA was extracted with the RNeasy kit and roughly 0.45 to 1 ug was reverse transcribed using random hexamers. The immunoSEQ multiplex PCR assay, covering 54 Vbeta and 13 Jbeta segments, was used to amplify TCR beta CDR3 regions. To correct PCR amplification bias, a synthetic template baseline was used for both primer optimization and computational correction. As for the original processing: Only productive sequences were kept, with reads annotated to V, D and J genes according to IMGT and analyzed in immunoSEQ Analyzer. Clonality was computed as one minus Shannon entropy normalized by log2 of the number of productive unique sequences. For each patient and control, public and private clones were evaluated among the 100 most prevalent clones. Clones were defined as Susac-specific if absent from the healthy and MS cohorts, from 900 to 1,300 published viral clones and from other ImmuneACCESS disease sequences. The raw public data were reprocessed by TCRdb itself: fastp quality trimming at Q25, MiXCR clonotype calling, in-frame beta chains only. For every CDR3 protein sequence, its rows merge into one entry that carries the most common genes and DNA. The V and J calls were determined by TCRdb, not by the authors. The sample records fewer than 140,000 distinct CDR3 sequences, 94% of which are singletons. The ten largest account for over 0.35% of the sample.

This chain is built from TRBV7-8 and TRBJ2-1; there is no confident call for the D gene. The sample taken for sequencing was CD8+ T cells from PBMCs. The sequence was obtained from a human donor with Susac syndrome. The nucleotide sequence reads TGTGCCAGCAGCCTAAGTGGGGAAGAAGAGCAGTTCTTC. Its protein product is CASSLSGEEEQFF.